This T cell receptor beta chain was captured by sequencing in a study of Ad26.COV2.S vaccination and SARS-CoV-2 variants (dated by TCRdb to 2020 to 2023). About the full investigation: Vaccine-arm donors were drawn from COV1001, a multicentre, randomized, double-blind, placebo-controlled phase I-IIa trial of Ad26.COV2.S in healthy adults. Ad26.COV2.S was administered intramuscularly at 5 x 10^10 or 1 x 10^11 viral particles, either as a single shot or as two shots given 56 days apart. TCRbeta repertoire sequencing served as the tool for gauging how specific and how broad the SARS-CoV-2-reactive T cell receptors were following Ad26.COV2.S vaccination. A total of 32 samples were included in the TCR-sequenced set, comprising roughly 20 Ad26.COV2.S vaccine recipients, 5 placebo recipients and 8 SARS-CoV-2 convalescent individuals. Trial participants were randomized into five groups of five: low-dose or high-dose Ad26.COV2.S given once or twice, or placebo on both occasions. Blinding of investigators to trial group allocation was maintained during experiments and outcome assessment.

The immunoSEQ Assay was used to sequence TCRbeta CDR3 regions. After extraction, genomic DNA underwent amplification by bias-controlled multiplex PCR, followed by high-throughput sequencing. Turning to the authors' computational methods: To quantify the absolute abundance of every unique TCRbeta CDR3 region, sequences were collapsed and filtered. Usable DNA was measured by amplifying reference genes present in all nucleated cells, and TCRbeta template counts were normalized to that usable DNA to estimate T cell fraction. Repertoire TCRs were annotated as SARS-CoV-2-specific when V gene, CDR3 amino acid sequence and J gene were exactly matched to a known reactive TCR set. MIRA supplied the reference SARS-CoV-2 TCR set, which was filtered for enrichment in COVID-19-positive ImmuneCODE repertoires so that public or cross-reactive TCRs were removed. Drawing on the MIRA antigens, annotated TCRs were analysed further at the level of specific ORF or position within ORF. Depth was the summed frequency of annotated unique rearrangements, while breadth was defined as annotated unique rearrangements over total unique productive rearrangements. Group comparisons of TCR breadth used two-sided Wilcoxon rank-sum tests. Here the immuneACCESS table is served through TCRdb, limited to in-frame sequences with V and J called. Missing clones are a known gap in these copies; in checked studies unresolved V genes cover under half, and the rest lacks a known reason. Clone size and the V and J calls come from that table; the DNA yielded D and trimming. Counted in this sample were approximately 460,000 clones; roughly 87% of them appeared once. The ten biggest clones cover over 1.5% of the sample.

The treatment or condition label of this sample denotes: roughly 19 received Ad26.COV2.S at low or high dose, single or two shots; several received placebo; per-sample allocation not given. For vaccine and placebo recipients, the sequenced repertoires came from samples collected on day 63 after the first injection. Between 29 July and 7 August 2020, Cohort 1b enrolled some 25 adults aged 18-55 years at one site in Boston, USA. Ad26.COV2.S consisted of a replication-incompetent adenovirus type 26 vector by which a prefusion-stabilized SARS-CoV-2 spike protein from the original Wuhan strain was expressed. Counted from cysteine to phenylalanine, this CDR3 has 13 amino acids. Just the 39-base CDR3 DNA is kept, in frame starting at base 1. V loses 4 bases of germline sequence and J loses 7 bases, and the interval between the two ends is 13 bases. The germline V gene (reference sequence) specifies LGHDT as CDR1 and YNNKEL as CDR2.

The paper as a whole reports these results and caveats: The authors noted that the TCR breadth and depth analyses may have underestimated total T cell responses. Non-spike TCR breadth was comparable between vaccine and placebo recipients, consistent with the vaccine containing only spike. The study lacked the statistical power to compare responses across vaccine doses or regimens. Ad26.COV2.S recipients had higher spike-specific TCR breadth than placebo recipients (P = 0.0014). After vaccination, spike-specific CD8+ and CD4+ T cell responses were reported to show substantial breadth.

Comments on this clone: It lacks a known antigen. No qualities accompany the bases; no much larger clone lies one base away.

The TCR comes from a person aged 18-60 years who received the Ad26.COV2.S COVID-19 vaccine or a placebo. The source was peripheral blood, collected in a trial of Ad26.COV2.S vaccine versus placebo. The chain joins TRBV3-1 (or the pseudogene TRBV3-2) to TRBJ1-1; the D gene is perhaps TRBD1, on 5 matching bases. CDR3 protein: CASSLGHPLEAFF. The nucleotide sequence is TGTGCCAGCAGCCTCGGACACCCACTTGAAGCTTTCTTT.